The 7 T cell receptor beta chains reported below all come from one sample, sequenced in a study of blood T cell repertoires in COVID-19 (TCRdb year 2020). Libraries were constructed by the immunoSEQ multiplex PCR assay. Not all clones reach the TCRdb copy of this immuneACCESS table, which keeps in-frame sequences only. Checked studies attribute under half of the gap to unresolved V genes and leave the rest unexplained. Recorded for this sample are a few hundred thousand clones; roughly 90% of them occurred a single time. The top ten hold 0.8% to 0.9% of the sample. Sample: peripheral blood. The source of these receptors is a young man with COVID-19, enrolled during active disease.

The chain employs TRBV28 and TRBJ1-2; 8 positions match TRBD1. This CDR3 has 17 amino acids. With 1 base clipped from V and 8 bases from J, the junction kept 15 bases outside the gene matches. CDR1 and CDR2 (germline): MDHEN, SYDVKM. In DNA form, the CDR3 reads TGTGCCAGCAGTTTATCGGTGAACGGGACAGGAGACGTCGGCTACACCTTC. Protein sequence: CASSLSVNGTGDVGYTF.

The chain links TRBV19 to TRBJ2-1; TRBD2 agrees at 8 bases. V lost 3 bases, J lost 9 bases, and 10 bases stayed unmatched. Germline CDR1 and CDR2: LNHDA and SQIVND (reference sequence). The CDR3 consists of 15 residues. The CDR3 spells CASSIGTRGWGEQFF. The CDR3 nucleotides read TGTGCCAGTAGTATCGGGACTAGGGGGTGGGGTGAGCAGTTCTTC.

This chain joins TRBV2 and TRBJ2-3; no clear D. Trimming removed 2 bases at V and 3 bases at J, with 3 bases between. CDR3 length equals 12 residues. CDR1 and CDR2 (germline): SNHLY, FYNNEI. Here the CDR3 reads CASSEQTDTQYF. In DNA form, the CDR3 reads TGTGCCAGCAGTGAACAAACAGATACGCAGTATTTT.

For the CDR3, the DNA is TGTGCCAGCAGCTTAGAGGATGCGCGGGAGGTAAACACTGAAGCTTTCTTT. Translated, it gives CASSLEDAREVNTEAFF. The V call is TRBV11-3, the J call TRBJ1-1; D is unclear. Germline V gene sequence: CDR1 SGHNT, CDR2 YENEEA. Trimming left V 0 bases short and J 2 bases short, with 16 bases between. This CDR3 comprises 17 residues.

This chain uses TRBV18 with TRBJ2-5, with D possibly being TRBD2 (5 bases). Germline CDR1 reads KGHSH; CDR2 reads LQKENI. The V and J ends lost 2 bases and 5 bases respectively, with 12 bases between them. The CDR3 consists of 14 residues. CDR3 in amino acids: CASSPYERRETQYF. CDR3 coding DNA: TGTGCCAGCTCACCATATGAGAGGAGGGAGACCCAGTACTTC. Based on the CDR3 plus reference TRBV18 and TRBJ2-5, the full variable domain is NAGVMQNPRHLVRRRGQEARLRCSPMKGHSHVYWYRQLPEEGLKFMVYLQKENIIDESGMPKERFSAEFPKEGPSILRIQQVVRGDSAAYFCASSPYERRETQYFGPGTRLLVL.

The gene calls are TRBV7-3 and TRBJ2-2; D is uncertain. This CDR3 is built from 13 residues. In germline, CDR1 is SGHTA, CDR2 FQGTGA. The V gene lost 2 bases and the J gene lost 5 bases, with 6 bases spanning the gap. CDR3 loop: CASSLLPTGELFF. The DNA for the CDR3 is TGTGCCAGCAGCTTACTACCGACCGGGGAGCTGTTTTTT.

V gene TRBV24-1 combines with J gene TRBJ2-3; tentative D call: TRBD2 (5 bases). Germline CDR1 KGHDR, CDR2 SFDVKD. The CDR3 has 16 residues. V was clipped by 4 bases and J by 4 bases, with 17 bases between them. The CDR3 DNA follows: TGTGCCACCAGTGACCCAGGACTCCCTTTTCCAGATACGCAGTATTTT. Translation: CATSDPGLPFPDTQYF.